The 3 T cell receptor beta chains given below trace back to one sample, sequenced in a study of blood T cell repertoires in COVID-19. Data came from immunoSEQ multiplex PCR; TCRdb stores just in-frame clones and leaves some out. The sample has about 100,000 clones, over 65% seen once. Material for sequencing was peripheral blood. These receptor sequences come from a woman aged 40 to 49 with acute or convalescent COVID-19.

In its sample, this clone was seen many times. The gene calls are TRBV28 and TRBJ2-4, with TRBD1 matching over 8 bases. Per germline, CDR1 MDHEN and CDR2 SYDVKM. The CDR3 spans 15 residues. V trimming: 5 bases; J trimming: 5 bases; junction bases outside the gene matches: 8. The CDR3: CASSITGQGENIQYF. The CDR3 nucleotides read TGTGCCAGCAGTATAACCGGACAGGGAGAAAACATTCAGTACTTC. The full variable domain, with the rest looked up from reference TRBV28 and TRBJ2-4, is DVKVTQSSRYLVKRTGEKVFLECVQDMDHENMFWYRQDPGLGLRLIYFSYDVKMKEKGDIPEGYSVSREKKERFSLILESASTNQTSMYLCASSITGQGENIQYFGAGTRLSVL.

This clone was seen once. The J gene is TRBJ1-5, the V gene TRBV28; no definite D call. Trimming took off 1 base at V and 2 bases at J, with 12 bases between the two ends. The CDR3 loop spans 16 amino acids. Germline CDR1 MDHEN, CDR2 SYDVKM. CDR3 in amino acids: CASSLFRELGNQPQHF. The CDR3 coding sequence is TGTGCCAGCAGTTTATTTCGGGAGTTGGGCAATCAGCCCCAGCATTTT.

In DNA form, the CDR3 reads TGTGCCAGCAGCTTCCGTAGCCAGTTACAAGAGACCCAGTACTTC. Protein product: CASSFRSQLQETQYF. The J gene is TRBJ2-5, the V gene TRBV9; D not resolved. CDR1 and CDR2 (germline): SGDLS, YYNGEE. Trimming left V 4 bases short and J 2 bases short, with 15 bases between. The CDR3 sequence is 15 residues long.